Sequencing of this T cell receptor (beta chain) was carried out in a study of cytomegalovirus exposure and HLA in healthy donors (TCRdb year 2017). For the study in its entirety: According to an earlier analysis of around 600 of the donors, about 179 million T cells yielded roughly 110 million unique TCR beta sequences and 276 Gb of sequence data. The T cell repertoires of under 750 subjects were profiled by immunosequencing and related to cytomegalovirus serostatus. The study aimed to test whether cataloging public T cell receptors could reveal signatures of past pathogen exposure. The later analysis used no new phenotypic data to find candidate immune exposures, relying instead on TCR beta sequences and their occurrence across donors. In a later analysis, previously published TCR beta repertoires from roughly 710 donors were re-analyzed and high-resolution HLA genotyping was added so that TCR occurrence patterns could be studied. Roughly 300 gigabases of sequencing data and 80 million or so unique TCR sequences were included in an early release covering about 700 HLA-typed donors. All discovery cohort repertoires had been generated on a single sequencing platform. HLA typing covered class I and class II loci at four-digit resolution. In an earlier analysis of 587 of the donors, high-throughput TCR beta sequencing was used to judge whether each TCR beta V gene segment behaved as functional or pseudogenic. Typing coverage differed by locus: A, B, C, DRB1 and DQB1 were typed in roughly 620-630 donors, DQA1 in 500 to 550, DPA1 in nearly 610, and DPB1 in approximately 450. On average, roughly 240,000 unique TCR beta nucleotide sequences were sequenced per donor among 398 genotyped donors of the cohort, with roughly 18% of those sequences being non-productive. Donor age, sex, ethnicity and CMV serostatus were compiled together with the repertoire data. In a later genetic analysis, genome-wide SNP genotypes for about three fifths of the roughly 670 donors were used, and that subset was treated as a discovery cohort. Roughly five DR-DQ haplotypes were handled as single units for association and clustering because linkage in the cohort was strong. High-throughput TCR immunosequencing, statistical association of individual TCRs with disease status, and machine learning were combined to predict cytomegalovirus infection status. Among the roughly 400 genotyped donors, around 81% belonged to the genetic ancestry cluster associated with self-reported Caucasian donors. In addition to the first cohort of 666 subjects, a separate validation cohort of about 120 different subjects was used.

The cohort consisted of some 730 healthy bone marrow donors. At the time of sampling, all cohort members were nominally healthy, though unrecorded immune exposures were likely present. The donor was CMV seronegative and was included in the group of a few hundred seronegative cohort members. A peripheral blood sample was provided by each donor, and peripheral blood mononuclear cells were used for TCR beta sequencing. The Qiagen DNeasy Blood Extraction Kit was used to extract genomic DNA from the blood cell samples. Details on this clone: No antigen is known for it. Nothing much larger sits one base from this clone, and base qualities are not available.

Including cysteine and phenylalanine, the CDR3 has 16 amino acids. Here the CDR3 DNA is all that survives: 48 bases in frame from base 1. Trimming at the junction amounts to 5 bases on V and 4 bases on J, and the germline ends lie 20 bases apart. Per the germline V gene, SGHAT is the CDR1 and FQNNGV is the CDR2. Here is what the overall study found, with its caveats: A further reported finding was that TCR beta sequences accurately predicted the HLA-A and HLA-B alleles for most subjects in the first cohort. A total of 150 or so TCR beta chains were listed by the study as associated with cytomegalovirus. In a later analysis, several top co-occurrence clusters were reported to appear linked to parvovirus B19, influenza, CMV and Epstein-Barr virus. Correlated functional status among segregating V segments might reflect linkage disequilibrium, but an unknown experimental factor could not be ruled out. The classifier was reported to diagnose cytomegalovirus status with high specificity and sensitivity in both the original and validation cohorts. In an earlier analysis of about 550 of the donors, most TCR beta V segments were observed in productive rearrangements about 87% or about 30% of the time, broadly matching IMGT annotations. In a later analysis, HLA-associated TCR beta chains were found to be more clonally expanded and to have lower generation probabilities than equally common non-associated chains. Presence/absence analyses assumed roughly uniform sequencing depth across donors, an assumption that may not hold. V-gene and J-gene trimming of TCR beta chains was associated with a missense DCLRE1C variant in a later genetic analysis, and the association was replicated in an independent cohort. This cohort had only TCR beta chains sequenced, and the lack of alpha or paired-chain data limited which features could be detected. The authors suggested that the approach could potentially be extended to other disease states and immunological phenotypes. For the cohort, immune exposure information was limited to CMV serostatus. A later genetic analysis reported fewer N-insertions in productive TCRs among donors in an Asian-associated ancestry cluster than the roughly 720-donor mean. When HLA alleles, especially DR and DQ, strongly co-occurred, TCR associations were difficult to assign to individual alleles. Three of the identified cytomegalovirus-associated TCR beta chains were confirmed in vitro to be specific for cytomegalovirus antigens. Because HLA typing was unavailable for some donors at each locus, only the typed subset was used in association tests. In a later analysis, 15,000 to 20,000 TCR beta sequences were associated with specific HLA alleles at a false discovery rate of 0.05. A later analysis found that most CMV-associated TCR beta chains appeared HLA-restricted, with HLA associations seemingly driven largely by CMV exposure. A later analysis found that TCR association rates varied across HLA loci, with DRB1 alleles showing the most associated TCRs and HLA-C alleles the fewest. Because counts were too low, roughly 17 rarely observed V segments, including chromosome 9 orphons, were left out of the earlier analysis of about 620 of the donors. A group of highly shared sequence variants was considered likely to be a technical artifact of the sequencing pipeline. While some public TCRs were present in many individuals, most TCR sequences turned up only very rarely across donors. Some IMGT-functional V segments, including TRBV6-2 and TRBV6-3, could not be told apart with the 87-base-pair reads, so those segments were excluded.

Libraries were built with the immunoSEQ multiplex PCR assay. A mixture of 60 forward primers for TCR Vbeta segments and 13 reverse primers for TCR Jbeta segments was used in the multiplex PCR. Amplification of the CDR3 region of rearranged TCR beta genes was performed with a multiplex PCR assay on genomic DNA. On the Illumina HiSeq System, the amplified TCR beta libraries were sequenced as 87-base-pair reads. Under the source paper's analysis protocol: A later analysis tallied roughly 76 million unique TCR beta chains across the 600 to 700 repertoires, and approximately 12 million of those chains were shared by two or more donors. To remove PCR and sequencing errors, raw reads were error-corrected and collapsed into unique sequences using a nearest-neighbor algorithm that merged closely related sequences. To assign V, D and J gene segments, CDR3 sequences were aligned to IMGT reference sequences. For a sequence to be retained, at least a six-nucleotide match to both a V gene segment and a J gene segment was required. Rearrangements were classified as productive when the CDR3 lacked stop codons and remained in frame with V and J, and all other rearrangements were classified as non-productive. Following IMGT convention, CDR3 was defined as the stretch from the second conserved V-encoded cysteine up to the conserved J-encoded phenylalanine. In an earlier analysis of roughly 580 of the donors, sequences lacking an unambiguous match to a single V gene segment were excluded. In an earlier analysis of 587 of the donors, a V segment was called functional when productive rearrangements were above 56.7%, and segregating when the standard deviation between donors exceeded 5%. A statistical classification framework was built to diagnose cytomegalovirus status from the catalog of TCR beta chain sequences. V and J gene assignment, in a later analysis, came from comparing TCR nucleotide sequences with IMGT/GENE-DB human TR gene sequences. In a later analysis, CDR3 sequences and most-parsimonious VDJ recombination scenarios were assigned using the TCRdist pipeline. In a later analysis, every TCR beta chain was defined by the combination of its CDR3 amino acid sequence and its V-gene family, and reads without a unique V-gene family were dropped. To address suspected cross-contamination and a sequencing artifact, a later analysis removed 550 to 750 highly shared, low-generation-probability nucleotide sequences. For each public chain, a later analysis derived a clonal expansion index from normalized ranks of inferred template counts within each repertoire. A later analysis computed generation probabilities with a VDJ recombination model fitted to out-of-frame rearrangements, and checked the results against IGoR. In a later analysis, TCR-TCR, TCR-HLA and TCR-CMV co-occurrence was scored with hypergeometric tests, and a repertoire-size bias correction was applied to TCR pairs. A later analysis estimated false discovery rates by permuting HLA or CMV assignments 20 times. A later analysis grouped co-occurring TCRs with DBSCAN, adding TCRdist sequence similarity when clustering within HLA-allele-positive subsets. Repertoires with fewer than 30,000 or more than 120,000 public chains were left out of co-occurrence clustering, as were four to six repertoires with anomalous nucleotide sharing. What TCRdb holds here is the immuneACCESS table cut down to in-frame rearrangements. Part of the clones is not present; checked against another copy, under half of the missing clones reflect an unresolved V gene, and the others are unexplained. The V and J calls and the clone size are those of that table, but D and trimming were determined from the DNA. Recorded for this sample are 150,000 to 200,000 clones; approximately 80% of them occurred a single time. Jointly, the top ten make up about 15% of the sample.

In this chain, TRBV11-2 is recombined with TRBJ1-2; a weak D assignment points to TRBD1 (5 bases agree). Source material: PBMCs. The receptor was isolated from a woman aged 40 to 50 in good health and CMV-seronegative. CDR3 region: CASSPDGAQPVYGYTF. Here is the DNA: TGTGCCAGCAGCCCCGATGGGGCTCAACCCGTCTATGGCTACACCTTC.